The rows below give T cell receptor beta chains drawn from one sample of a study of blood T cell repertoires in COVID-19. TCRdb's copy holds only in-frame clones and misses some; the assay was immunoSEQ multiplex PCR. This sample has roughly 250,000 clones, with approximately 79% found just once. The sequencing sample was made of peripheral blood. These receptors all come from a woman of 80 years or more with active or convalescent COVID-19. The conserved cysteine and the conserved F or W are not part of the CDR3 here. The order of the fields is CDR3 protein, J gene, CDR3 length, V gene.

cdr3_aa: ASSRRQGSTDTQY
j_call: TRBJ2-3
cdr3_length: 13
v_call: TRBV9

cdr3_aa: ASSSSRGNQPQH
j_call: TRBJ1-5
cdr3_length: 12
v_call: TRBV7-9

cdr3_aa: AISRHPAGTGGVWVEQY
j_call: TRBJ2-7
cdr3_length: 17
v_call: TRBV10-3

cdr3_aa: AISESYREKLF
j_call: TRBJ1-4
cdr3_length: 11
v_call: TRBV10-3

cdr3_aa: ASSLGREWAGELF
j_call: TRBJ2-2
cdr3_length: 13
v_call: TRBV5-4

cdr3_aa: ASSRGTIQETQY
j_call: TRBJ2-5
cdr3_length: 12
v_call: TRBV5-1

cdr3_aa: ASTRQGGGDTQY
j_call: TRBJ2-3
cdr3_length: 12
v_call: TRBV11-2

cdr3_aa: ASSHRGQVGDTIY
j_call: TRBJ1-3
cdr3_length: 13
v_call: TRBV6-6

cdr3_aa: ASTRRTSGGTKNTGELF
j_call: TRBJ2-2
cdr3_length: 17
v_call: TRBV19

cdr3_aa: ASRRDRDLQETQY
j_call: TRBJ2-5
cdr3_length: 13
v_call: TRBV5-4

cdr3_aa: ASTPTGRLVKQY
j_call: TRBJ2-7
cdr3_length: 12
v_call: TRBV5-1

cdr3_aa: AISEFRTTQETQY
j_call: TRBJ2-5
cdr3_length: 13
v_call: TRBV10-3

cdr3_aa: ASSPNPGTSGYEQY
j_call: TRBJ2-7
cdr3_length: 14
v_call: TRBV5-1

cdr3_aa: ASTPTGEPQETQY
j_call: TRBJ2-5
cdr3_length: 13
v_call: TRBV6-6

cdr3_aa: ASSQANVAEQF
j_call: TRBJ2-1
cdr3_length: 11
v_call: TRBV3-1/TRBV3-2

cdr3_aa: ASSLESHYNEQF
j_call: TRBJ2-1
cdr3_length: 12
v_call: TRBV5-1

cdr3_aa: ATSGGSGTQY
j_call: TRBJ2-3
cdr3_length: 10
v_call: TRBV6-5

cdr3_aa: ASSFGGQVYLASPLH
j_call: TRBJ1-6
cdr3_length: 15
v_call: TRBV28

cdr3_aa: ATSDRTGSNTGELF
j_call: TRBJ2-2
cdr3_length: 14
v_call: TRBV24-1

cdr3_aa: ASSQEGHRAGEQTQY
j_call: TRBJ2-5
cdr3_length: 15
v_call: TRBV4-2

cdr3_aa: ASSERAFNNEQF
j_call: TRBJ2-1
cdr3_length: 12
v_call: TRBV27

cdr3_aa: ASSHTGNTIY
j_call: TRBJ1-3
cdr3_length: 10
v_call: TRBV28

cdr3_aa: ASSPGSYSNQPQH
j_call: TRBJ1-5
cdr3_length: 13
v_call: TRBV7-2

cdr3_aa: ASSEASRWNTQY
j_call: TRBJ2-3
cdr3_length: 12
v_call: TRBV6-1

cdr3_aa: ASSFGQAENTEAF
j_call: TRBJ1-1
cdr3_length: 13
v_call: TRBV5-1

cdr3_aa: AISEHTAGNTIY
j_call: TRBJ1-3
cdr3_length: 12
v_call: TRBV10-3

cdr3_aa: ASSKGAANSGNTIY
j_call: TRBJ1-3
cdr3_length: 14
v_call: TRBV21-1

cdr3_aa: ASSLWGRAF
j_call: TRBJ1-1
cdr3_length: 9
v_call: TRBV28

cdr3_aa: ASSLTFGTSGRGIDTQY
j_call: TRBJ2-3
cdr3_length: 17
v_call: TRBV28

cdr3_aa: ASSQDFRSLSEQF
j_call: TRBJ2-1
cdr3_length: 13
v_call: TRBV3-1/TRBV3-2

cdr3_aa: ASSQDLQGAAGYT
j_call: TRBJ1-2
cdr3_length: 13
v_call: TRBV3-1/TRBV3-2

cdr3_aa: AISRQGPSSYNSPLH
j_call: TRBJ1-6
cdr3_length: 15
v_call: TRBV10-3

cdr3_aa: ASSLGTGAGVNEQF
j_call: TRBJ2-1
cdr3_length: 14
v_call: TRBV7-2

cdr3_aa: AAGQGSQPQH
j_call: TRBJ1-5
cdr3_length: 10
v_call: TRBV6-5

cdr3_aa: ASSAGNQETQY
j_call: TRBJ2-5
cdr3_length: 11
v_call: TRBV2

cdr3_aa: ASTPRPDRRPYEQY
j_call: TRBJ2-7
cdr3_length: 14
v_call: TRBV5-1

cdr3_aa: ASSLLEGQGEEEQY
j_call: TRBJ2-7
cdr3_length: 14
v_call: TRBV7-9